This T cell receptor (beta chain) was captured by sequencing in a study of early T cells in non-severe SARS-CoV-2 infection. Study context: Bulk RNA taken from unsorted whole blood was sequenced, leaving chains unpaired. General study findings and limits: Lookups in VDJdb leaned toward anti-spike CD8 responses and missed private and CD4 specificities.

Unique molecular identifiers were added to individual cDNA molecules. TCRdb redid the calling of the 5' RACE reads with MiXCR, one entry per CDR3 protein. The sample has approximately 37,000 distinct CDR3 sequences; 6% to 9.5% are singletons. V gave up 1 base and J gave up 7 bases; unmatched junction bases: 4. The germline CDR1 and CDR2 sequences are SGHAT and FQNNGV. There are 15 residues in the CDR3. The sample holds many counts of this clonotype. Its antigen remains unidentified. This sample comprised whole blood, obtained at baseline. The chain joins TRBV11-2 to TRBJ1-6; 7 nucleotides line up with TRBD1. The sequence was obtained from an adult who was a healthcare worker with PCR-confirmed SARS-CoV-2 infection or an uninfected control (not recorded which). In nucleotides, the CDR3 is TGTGCCAGCAGCTTAGGGGACAGTACAAATTCACCCCTCCACTTT. It encodes CASSLGDSTNSPLHF.